The rows below give T cell receptor beta chains drawn from one sample of a study of blood T cell repertoires in COVID-19. The table came from immunoSEQ multiplex PCR; TCRdb's copy has only in-frame clones and leaves some out. Of around 220,000 clones detected, more than 65% appear once; the ten largest clones hold 4%. Sequenced input: peripheral blood. These TCRs come from a woman aged 35 to 49 with active or convalescent COVID-19. Each CDR3 is given with its conserved first and last residue. D genes are given only for firm matches. Clone size, where shown, is once, few, many, or a class for clones that have expanded.

D	J	V	size	DNA	CDR3
.	TRBJ1-4	TRBV10-1	.	TGCGCCAGCAGTGCCAGACCGGACAGTGAAAAACTGTTTTTT	CASSARPDSEKLFF
.	TRBJ1-2	TRBV3-1/TRBV3-2	.	TGTGCCAGCAGCCAATATGGACGGGGATCAGGTGGCTACACCTTC	CASSQYGRGSGGYTF
TRBD2	TRBJ2-2	TRBV4-1	.	TGCGCCAGCAGCCAAGGAGGGACCGGGGAGGGTCCCGGGGAGCTGTTTTTT	CASSQGGTGEGPGELFF
.	TRBJ1-5	TRBV5-4	.	TGTGCCAGCAGCGTACAGGGAAAGGGTCAGCCCCAGCATTTT	CASSVQGKGQPQHF
TRBD1	TRBJ1-5	TRBV7-8	few	TGTGCCAGCATCGAGGACAGGTTTTATAGCAATCAGCCCCAGCATTTT	CASIEDRFYSNQPQHF
.	TRBJ1-1	TRBV6-5	.	TGTGCCAGCAGGGAGGGGGAGGGCCACACTGAAGCTTTCTTT	CASREGEGHTEAFF
.	TRBJ1-4	TRBV12-3/TRBV12-4	.	TGTGCCAGCAGTCGGACATCCTTGGGGCTGTTTTTT	CASSRTSLGLFF
TRBD2	TRBJ2-7	TRBV27	.	TGTGCCAGCTCCCGGGGGGGCTCCTACGAGCAGTACTTC	CASSRGGSYEQYF
.	TRBJ1-5	TRBV2	.	TGTGCCAGCCAGAAGCAGGGTAATGGCAATCAGCCCCAGCATTTT	CASQKQGNGNQPQHF
.	TRBJ2-1	TRBV4-2	.	TGTGCCAGCAGCCAAGACCAACTAAGGGGGGGTCATAATGAGCAGTTCTTC	CASSQDQLRGGHNEQFF
.	TRBJ1-1	TRBV7-9	.	TGTGCCAGCAGCGGACATATGAACACTGAAGCTTTCTTT	CASSGHMNTEAFF
TRBD2	TRBJ2-3	TRBV5-1	.	TGCGCCAGCAGCACCGGGACTAGCGGGGGTGCAGATACGCAGTATTTT	CASSTGTSGGADTQYF
.	TRBJ2-2	TRBV7-3	few	TGTGCCAGCAGCTCCCCGGACAGGAACACCGGGGAGCTGTTTTTT	CASSSPDRNTGELFF
.	TRBJ1-2	TRBV29-1	.	TGCAGCGTTGAGGGGGCGGGGGCCTATGGCTACACCTTC	CSVEGAGAYGYTF
TRBD2	TRBJ2-1	TRBV7-2	.	TGTGCCAGCAGCTCGACTAGCGGGCGTAATGAGCAGTTCTTC	CASSSTSGRNEQFF
.	TRBJ1-2	TRBV6-5	.	TGTGCCAGCAGTTACGGCCGCAGCGGAGCGATCTATGGCTACACCTTC	CASSYGRSGAIYGYTF
.	TRBJ1-5	TRBV4-1	.	TGCGCCAGCAGCCAAGTTCCAGGGAACAGCAATCAGCCCCAGCATTTT	CASSQVPGNSNQPQHF
.	TRBJ1-3	TRBV3-1/TRBV3-2	.	TGTGCCAGCAGTCTCAGGGTGGACGGAAACACCATATATTTT	CASSLRVDGNTIYF
TRBD2	TRBJ2-1	TRBV2	.	TGTGCCAGCAGGAGACTAGCGGGGGGAGAGGTGGGTGAGCAGTTCTTC	CASRRLAGGEVGEQFF
TRBD1	TRBJ1-2	TRBV2	.	TGTGCCAGCAGTGAAACAGGGGGGAGGTATGGCTACACCTTC	CASSETGGRYGYTF
.	TRBJ2-7	TRBV5-1	.	TGCGCCAGCAGCTCAAACCCTAATATGGACGAGCAGTACTTC	CASSSNPNMDEQYF
TRBD2	TRBJ2-3	TRBV9	.	TGTGCCAGCAGCCGGGACTACACAGATACGCAGTATTTT	CASSRDYTDTQYF
.	TRBJ1-1	TRBV28	.	TGTGCCAGCACCCCAAGGGAGGCGTACAGCCCGAACACTGAAGCTTTCTTT	CASTPREAYSPNTEAFF
TRBD1	TRBJ1-6	TRBV19	few	TGTGCCAGTAGTATGGGACAGTATAATTCACCCCTCCACTTT	CASSMGQYNSPLHF
.	TRBJ2-1	TRBV7-9	.	TGTGCCAGCAGCTCGGGACTCCTTTACTACAATGAGCAGTTCTTC	CASSSGLLYYNEQFF
.	TRBJ1-1	TRBV2	.	TGTGCCAGCAGTGGGCTGTTGGGGGCCGACACTGAAGCTTTCTTT	CASSGLLGADTEAFF
.	TRBJ1-1	TRBV6-5	.	TGTGCCAGCAGGTCACAGAGCATGAACACTGAAGCTTTCTTT	CASRSQSMNTEAFF
.	TRBJ1-1	TRBV19	.	TGTGCCAGTAGTGCAGGGTTCGAGACTGAAGCTTTCTTT	CASSAGFETEAFF
.	TRBJ2-7	TRBV9	.	TGTGCCAGCAGCGACTTACTTGGCTACGAGCAGTACTTC	CASSDLLGYEQYF
.	TRBJ1-2	TRBV11-2	.	TGTGCCAGCAGCCCTTTACAAGTCGCGGGTGGCTACACCTTC	CASSPLQVAGGYTF
.	TRBJ1-2	TRBV6-5	few	TGTGCCAGCAGACCCGACAGTATGTATGGCTACACCTTC	CASRPDSMYGYTF
.	TRBJ2-5	TRBV6-1	few	TGTGCCAGCAGTGAAAGAGGATCCGGGACCCAGTACTTC	CASSERGSGTQYF
TRBD2	TRBJ2-1	TRBV7-8	once	TGTGCCAGCAGCCCTTCTAGCGGGGGCGCGGGGGAGCAGTTCTTC	CASSPSSGGAGEQFF
TRBD1	TRBJ1-1	TRBV5-1	few	TGCGCCAGCAGCAGACCAGGGGGCCGGACTGAAGCTTTCTTT	CASSRPGGRTEAFF
.	TRBJ1-1	TRBV6-4	.	TGTGCCAGCAGTGACTCGCGGGGAGGGTGCACTGAAGCTTTCTTT	CASSDSRGGCTEAFF
.	TRBJ1-2	TRBV3-1/TRBV3-2	.	TGTGCCAGCAGCCAAGTCGGGTATGGCTACACCTTC	CASSQVGYGYTF
TRBD1	TRBJ1-6	TRBV9	.	TGTGCCAGCGGACAGGGTGGTGGTAATTCACCCCTCCACTTT	CASGQGGGNSPLHF
.	TRBJ2-2	TRBV5-4	.	TGTGCCAGCAGCTCGGCCGGGACACCGAACACCGGGGAGCTGTTTTTT	CASSSAGTPNTGELFF
.	TRBJ2-5	TRBV3-1/TRBV3-2	few	TGTGCCAGCAGCCGGCAGGGGGAGACCCAGTACTTC	CASSRQGETQYF
TRBD2	TRBJ2-5	TRBV24-1	few	TGTGCCACCAGTGATGCGCGCATGGGACTAGCGGGAGAGACCCAGTACTTC	CATSDARMGLAGETQYF
.	TRBJ2-3	TRBV2	.	TGTGCCAGCAGTGTTGGCGGATCAGATACGCAGTATTTT	CASSVGGSDTQYF
.	TRBJ1-2	TRBV28	once	TGTGCCAGCACGTACAGAGCTGGGGGCTACACCTTC	CASTYRAGGYTF
.	TRBJ1-1	TRBV7-9	.	TGTGCCAGCAGCGGAACGGGGTTAGGGAACACTGAAGCTTTCTTT	CASSGTGLGNTEAFF
.	TRBJ2-2	TRBV7-9	few	TGTGCCAGCCGCGAGGCGGGGTTCGGCACCGGGGAGCTGTTTTTT	CASREAGFGTGELFF
TRBD2	TRBJ2-1	TRBV19	.	TGTGCCAGTAGTTTGAGTGGCGGGGGGGTTGAGCAGTTCTTC	CASSLSGGGVEQFF